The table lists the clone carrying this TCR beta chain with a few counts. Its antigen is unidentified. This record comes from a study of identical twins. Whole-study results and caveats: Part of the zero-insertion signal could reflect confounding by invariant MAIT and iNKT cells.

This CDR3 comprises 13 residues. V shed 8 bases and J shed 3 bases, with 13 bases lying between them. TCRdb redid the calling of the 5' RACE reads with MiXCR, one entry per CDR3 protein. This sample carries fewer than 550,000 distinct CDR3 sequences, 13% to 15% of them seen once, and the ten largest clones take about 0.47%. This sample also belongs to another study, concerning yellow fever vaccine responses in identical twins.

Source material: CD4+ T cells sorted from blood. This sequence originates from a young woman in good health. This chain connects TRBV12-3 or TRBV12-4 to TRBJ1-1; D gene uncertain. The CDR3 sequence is CASALGGDTEAFF. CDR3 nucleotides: TGTGCCAGCGCTCTGGGCGGAGACACTGAAGCTTTCTTT.